This entry describes one TCR beta chain. This clonotype has a count of ten or more. This receptor's antigen is unknown. Base qualities are not at hand, and no much larger clone is one base apart. V loses 6 bases at its end and J loses 3 bases; junction bases beyond the gene matches: 7. The CDR3 spans 17 residues, from the cysteine through the phenylalanine. Of all the DNA, just the CDR3 is kept, 51 bases in frame from base 1. In the germline V gene (reference sequence), CDR1 corresponds to MNHEY and CDR2 to SMNVEV. This entry comes from a study of regulatory T cells in long-lasting Graves disease (dated by TCRdb to the early 2020s). Broadly, across the study: To count as having persistent Graves' disease, a patient had to have received antithyroid drug treatment for over 5 years with TSH receptor autoantibodies remaining persistently positive. Peripheral blood TCR sequencing and RNA sequencing compared persistent Graves' disease patients with newly diagnosed Graves' disease patients. The study took place in China and was registered as a clinical trial. TCR sequencing covered about 13 persistent and around 20 newly diagnosed Graves' disease patients, some 35 samples in total. On average, persistent Graves' disease patients in the clinical cohort had been on antithyroid drugs for about 10.3 years.

Library prep was done by multiplex PCR. For sequencing, an Illumina HiSeq 4000 was employed. CDR3 regions were amplified by Arm-PCR with iRepertoire HTBI primers to construct TCR beta libraries. Before sequencing, the PCR products underwent gel purification. The authors processed their data as follows. A total of some 65 TRBV and approximately 13 TRBJ segments were identified across samples and were used for gene usage analysis of CDR3 amino acid clonotypes. COPE and FqMerger were used to merge filtered high-quality paired reads into contigs. Contigs were aligned with BLAST to IMGT TRBV, TRBD and TRBJ reference genes, and CDR3 was defined per IMGT. Clonotypes above 0.1% frequency were classified as highly expanded clones. Shannon entropy served as the measure of repertoire diversity, while the Gini coefficient captured V-J evenness. A clonotype was considered public if more than one individual shared it. TCRdb applied fastp at Q25 and MiXCR to the public reads, then kept only in-frame beta chains. Merged by CDR3 protein, the rows form single entries marked with the most common genes and DNA. TCRdb assigned the V and J calls; the authors' analysis was not used. The sample table records over 250,000 distinct CDR3 sequences; around 20% of these occur just once. Clones ranked in the top ten supply approximately 60% of the sample.

The time point label, as the study defines it: persistent/refractory GD, antithyroid drugs over 5 years with positive TRAb. RNA was extracted from PBMCs in TRIzol for both TCR sequencing and RNA sequencing. The diagnosis of Graves' disease followed American Thyroid Association guidelines. The patients came from an endocrinology department in Xi'an, China. Each patient gave approximately 10 milliliters of peripheral blood, collected in an EDTA anticoagulant tube. Ficoll Paque Plus density gradient separation was used to isolate PBMCs, and no additional T cell sorting was done. An Agilent 2100 Bioanalyzer and agarose gel were used to check RNA quality, while a NanoDrop 2000 measured RNA concentration. Here is what the overall study found, with its caveats: Peripheral blood alone was examined, since thyroid tissue, which constituted the primary lesion, could not be accessed. Persistent disease showed preferential use of TRBV28, TRBJ1-2 and TRBJ2-5, whereas newly diagnosed disease favored TRBV20-1 and TRBJ2-1. Persistent patients shared more public clonotypes among themselves (more than 2,500) than newly diagnosed patients did (approximately 900). The small sample size was acknowledged by the authors as a limitation that may reduce accuracy. Persistent Graves' disease patients showed lower TCR Shannon entropy and fewer highly expanded clones than newly diagnosed patients, suggesting clonal expansion. Sequencing and analysis were limited to the TCR beta chain.

This material consisted of peripheral blood mononuclear cells (PBMCs), taken when the disease was refractory, from a patient treated with antithyroid drugs. The receptor comes from a female donor with Graves disease. The chain uses TRBV27 and TRBJ2-2, with 13 bases in between that match TRBD2. The nucleotides read TGTGCCAGCAGCCGGACTAGCGGGAGTCGTGACACCGGGGAGCTGTTTTTT. Protein translation: CASSRTSGSRDTGELFF.